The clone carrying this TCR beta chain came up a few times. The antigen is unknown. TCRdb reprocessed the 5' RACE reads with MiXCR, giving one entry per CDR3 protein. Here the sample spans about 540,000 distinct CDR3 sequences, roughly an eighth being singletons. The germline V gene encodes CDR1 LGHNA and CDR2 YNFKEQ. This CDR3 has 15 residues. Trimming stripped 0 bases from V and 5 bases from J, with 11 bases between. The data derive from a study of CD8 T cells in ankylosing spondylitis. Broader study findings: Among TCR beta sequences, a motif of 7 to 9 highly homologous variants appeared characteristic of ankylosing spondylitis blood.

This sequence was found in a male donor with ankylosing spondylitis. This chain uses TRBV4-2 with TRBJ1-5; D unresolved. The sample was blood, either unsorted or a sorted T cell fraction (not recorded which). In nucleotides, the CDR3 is TGTGCCAGCAGCCAAGAAACCGCGGGAGATCAGCCCCAGCATTTT. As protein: CASSQETAGDQPQHF.